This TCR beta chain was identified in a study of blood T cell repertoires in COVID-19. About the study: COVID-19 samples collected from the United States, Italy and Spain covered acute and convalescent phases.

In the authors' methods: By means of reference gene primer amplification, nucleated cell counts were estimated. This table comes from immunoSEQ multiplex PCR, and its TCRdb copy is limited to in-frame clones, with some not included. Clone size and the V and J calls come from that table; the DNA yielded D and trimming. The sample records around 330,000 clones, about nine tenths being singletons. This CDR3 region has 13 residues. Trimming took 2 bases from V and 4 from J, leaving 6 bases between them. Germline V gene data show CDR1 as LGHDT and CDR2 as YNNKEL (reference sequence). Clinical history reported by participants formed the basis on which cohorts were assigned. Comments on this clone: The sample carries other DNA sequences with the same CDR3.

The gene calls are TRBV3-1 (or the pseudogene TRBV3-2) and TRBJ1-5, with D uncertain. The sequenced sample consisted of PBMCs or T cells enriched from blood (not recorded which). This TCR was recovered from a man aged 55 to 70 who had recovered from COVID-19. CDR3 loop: CASSQSLNQPQHF. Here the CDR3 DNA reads TGTGCCAGCAGCCAAAGCCTAAATCAGCCCCAGCATTTT.